The 27 T cell receptor beta chains presented below share a single source sample, sequenced in a study of blood T cell repertoires in COVID-19. Sequencing was performed with immunoSEQ multiplex PCR; in TCRdb, only in-frame clones are kept and a portion is missing. The repertoire holds around 120,000 clones, with more than 75% as singletons. Sequencing input: peripheral blood. The receptors originated from a human donor in a cohort sampled during active COVID-19.

This chain links TRBV11-2 with TRBJ1-2; 9 bases are shared with TRBD1. V lost 5 bases and J lost 3; bases outside the gene matches: 19. This CDR3 region has 19 residues. The germline V gene encodes CDR1 SGHAT and CDR2 FQNNGV. CDR3 DNA: TGTGCCAGCAGCCCCGCCGTGGGACAGGGTAAACCCCCTGACTATGGCTACACCTTC. This gives the protein CASSPAVGQGKPPDYGYTF.

V gene TRBV5-8 combines with J gene TRBJ2-3; D may be TRBD2 (6 bases). The V end lost 4 bases, the J end lost 2 bases, and 17 bases lay between the germline ends. The CDR3 sequence is 16 residues long. Germline lookup yields CDR1 SGHTS and CDR2 YDEGEE. CDR3 sequence reads: CASSRMTGTHTDTQYF. The CDR3 bases are TGTGCCAGCAGCCGTATGACCGGGACTCACACAGATACGCAGTATTTT.

The chain recombines TRBV7-9 with TRBJ2-2, with TRBD1 matching over 8 bases. The J segment lost 3 bases and the V segment lost 4 bases, leaving 13 bases of the junction unmatched. Per the germline V gene, CDR1 is SEHNR and CDR2 is FQNEAQ (reference sequence). The CDR3 length is 18 residues. The CDR3, as DNA: TGTGCCAGCAGCTCGGCTCCACAGGGGGTAACCTACACCGGGGAGCTGTTTTTT. Translating it yields CASSSAPQGVTYTGELFF.

The chain combines TRBV5-4 with TRBJ2-3; 14 positions agree with TRBD2. J lost 6 bases, V lost 4 bases, and 7 bases had no gene match. The germline V gene encodes CDR1 SGHNT and CDR2 YYREEE (reference sequence). The CDR3 length is 16 residues. The CDR3 DNA follows: TGTGCCAGCAGCACCGGACTAGCGGGGGGCTGGGATACGCAGTATTTT. It is translated as CASSTGLAGGWDTQYF. Using reference TRBV5-4 and TRBJ2-3 for the parts outside the CDR3, the full variable domain is ETGVTQSPTHLIKTRGQQVTLRCSSQSGHNTVSWYQQALGQGPQFIFQYYREEENGRGNFPPRFSGLQFPNYSSELNVNALELDDSALYLCASSTGLAGGWDTQYFGPGTRLTVL.

This chain uses TRBV3-1 (or the pseudogene TRBV3-2) with TRBJ2-3; the match to TRBD2 covers 9 bases. This CDR3 comprises 14 residues. After removal of 3 bases from V and 6 bases from J, the junction contained 4 bases not matched to a gene. CDR1 and CDR2 from the germline V gene are LGHDT and YNNKEL (reference sequence). CDR3 bases: TGTGCCAGCAGCCACAGGACTAGCGCGGATACGCAGTATTTT. Translated, it gives CASSHRTSADTQYF.

The chain has TRBV19 and TRBJ2-1, with TRBD1 matching over 8 bases. The J segment lost 6 bases and the V segment lost 7 bases, leaving 11 bases of the junction unmatched. Germline V gene sequence: CDR1 LNHDA, CDR2 SQIVND (reference sequence). The CDR3 consists of 15 residues. The DNA for the CDR3 is TGTGCCAGTACCCTGACAGGGGTAATAGGCAATGAGCAGTTCTTC. Residues: CASTLTGVIGNEQFF.

About this clone: Other DNA sequences in this specimen translate into the identical CDR3. This chain links TRBV10-3 with TRBJ2-1; 9 nucleotides agree with TRBD1. The germline CDR1 and CDR2 sequences are ENHRY and SYGVKD. The V gene end was trimmed by 0 bases and the J gene end by 1 base; junction bases not matched to a gene: 1. This CDR3 contains 16 residues. CDR3 loop: CAISESGQGSYNEQFF. As DNA, the CDR3 is TGTGCCATCAGTGAGTCGGGACAGGGATCCTACAATGAGCAGTTCTTC.

V is TRBV14 and J is TRBJ2-1, with D possibly being TRBD2 (5 bases). Deletions cut 2 bases from V and 7 bases from J, with 18 bases between. The CDR3 covers 16 residues. The germline V gene encodes CDR1 SGHDN and CDR2 FVKESK. The CDR3 is CASSQWVGGMRNEQFF. CDR3 DNA sequence: TGTGCCAGCAGCCAATGGGTAGGAGGCATGAGGAATGAGCAGTTCTTC. Together with reference TRBV14 and TRBJ2-1, the CDR3 gives the full variable domain: EAGVTQFPSHSVIEKGQTVTLRCDPISGHDNLYWYRRVMGKEIKFLLHFVKESKQDESGMPNNRFLAERTGGTYSTLKVQPAELEDSGVYFCASSQWVGGMRNEQFFGPGTRLTVL.

The genes are TRBV4-1 and TRBJ1-1, with D possibly being TRBD1 (6 bases). The CDR3 spans 14 residues. V was shortened by 1 base and J by 4 bases, with 10 bases between the two germline ends. CDR1 MGHRA and CDR2 YSYEKL come from the germline V gene. CDR3 amino acids: CASSQVAGATEAFF. The CDR3 DNA sequence: TGCGCCAGCAGCCAAGTGGCGGGGGCCACTGAAGCTTTCTTT.

J is TRBJ1-1 and V is TRBV19, with 7 bases that match TRBD1. The CDR3 spans 15 residues. Germline CDR1 LNHDA, CDR2 SQIVND (reference sequence). Unmatched junction bases numbered 12, after V lost 6 bases and J lost 5 bases. The CDR3: CASSRAAGGWTEAFF. CDR3 nucleotides: TGTGCCAGTAGCCGGGCGGCAGGGGGTTGGACTGAAGCTTTCTTT.

This chain links TRBV12-5 with TRBJ2-3, with no clear D. V shed 5 bases and J shed 0 bases, with 9 bases lying between them. CDR1 is LGHNT, CDR2 FRNRAP, per germline. The CDR3 length is 14 residues. This chain's CDR3 is CASGRHSSTDTQYF. The CDR3 DNA reads TGTGCTAGTGGTAGACATTCTAGCACAGATACGCAGTATTTT.

The V call is TRBV3-1 (or the pseudogene TRBV3-2), the J call TRBJ2-3; D possibly corresponds to TRBD2 (6 bases). Germline CDR1 LGHDT, CDR2 YNNKEL (reference sequence). Trimming removed 6 bases at V and 0 bases at J, with 10 bases between. The CDR3 length is 14 residues. CDR3 DNA: TGTGCCAGCAGGGCAAGCGGGAGCACAGATACGCAGTATTTT. This translates into CASRASGSTDTQYF.

Points on this clone: Distinct nucleotide sequences in the sample also encode this CDR3. V usage is TRBV3-1 (or the pseudogene TRBV3-2) and J usage is TRBJ2-7, with TRBD2 matching 10 bases. Germline CDR1 reads LGHDT; CDR2 reads YNNKEL (reference sequence). The CDR3 is 17 residues long. V shed 2 bases, J shed 0 bases, and the junction held 7 bases outside the gene matches. CDR3 sequence (DNA): TGTGCCAGCAGCCAACGGCTAGCGGGAGTTTCCTCCTACGAGCAGTACTTC. Protein sequence: CASSQRLAGVSSYEQYF.

The chain uses TRBV29-1 and TRBJ2-1; D gene uncertain. Per germline, CDR1 SQVTM and CDR2 ANQGSEA. The CDR3 is 13 amino acids. V gave up 3 bases and J gave up 0 bases, with 6 bases separating them. The chain's CDR3 is CSVDPSSYNEQFF. The CDR3 DNA reads as TGCAGCGTTGACCCGAGCTCCTACAATGAGCAGTTCTTC.

The chain employs TRBV30 and TRBJ1-6, with 10 bases aligning to TRBD1. V shed 3 bases, J shed 10 bases, and the junction held 15 bases outside the gene matches. This CDR3 spans 17 amino acids. From germline, CDR1 is GTSNPN and CDR2 SVGIG (reference sequence). For the CDR3, the DNA is TGTGCCTGGAGAGGGGACAGGGGTTATGGTCCCGGGTCACCCCTCCACTTT. Its translation is CAWRGDRGYGPGSPLHF.

This clone was counted a few times. The V gene is TRBV27, the J gene TRBJ2-7; 9 positions match TRBD1. The CDR3 length is 16 residues. Germline CDR1 is MNHEY and CDR2 is SMNVEV (reference sequence). The J segment lost 3 bases and the V segment lost 6 bases, leaving 12 bases of the junction unmatched. The CDR3, as DNA: TGTGCCAGCAGACCTAACCCCGGGACAGGGCTCTACGAGCAGTACTTC. Its translation is CASRPNPGTGLYEQYF.

The rearrangement uses TRBV10-3 and TRBJ2-7; 8 positions agree with TRBD1. Germline-derived CDR1 and CDR2 are ENHRY and SYGVKD. V was clipped by 6 bases and J by 5 bases; unmatched bases: 6. CDR3 size: 13 residues. This CDR3 is CAISRTGIDEQYF. The CDR3 region has the DNA TGTGCCATCAGCCGGACAGGGATCGACGAGCAGTACTTC.

V and J are TRBV4-1 and TRBJ1-2; D call uncertain. Deletions cut 0 bases from V and 4 bases from J, with 9 bases between. The CDR3 is 14 residues long. CDR1 is MGHRA and CDR2 is YSYEKL in the germline V gene. Written as DNA, the CDR3 is TGCGCCAGCAGCCAAGATAAGTTGGCCTATGGCTACACCTTC. Protein: CASSQDKLAYGYTF.

The rearrangement uses TRBV18 and TRBJ2-7; 12 bases align to TRBD1. The V segment lost 2 bases and the J segment 7 bases; nucleotides outside the gene matches: 6. This CDR3 contains 15 residues. Germline assignment: CDR1 KGHSH and CDR2 LQKENI. CDR3 bases: TGTGCCAGCTCACCAGGGACAGGGGGCTCCTTTGAGCAGTACTTC. It translates to CASSPGTGGSFEQYF.

The chain employs TRBV20-1 and TRBJ2-5; D might be TRBD2 (5 bases). The germline V gene encodes CDR1 DFQATT and CDR2 SNEGSKA (reference sequence). V gave up 3 bases and J gave up 5 bases, with 16 bases separating them. This CDR3 spans 14 amino acids. The CDR3, as DNA: TGCAGTGCTAGTAGGAGAGGAGGCTTGGAGACCCAGTACTTC. Translating it yields CSASRRGGLETQYF.

The gene calls are TRBV19 and TRBJ2-3; D is perhaps TRBD1 (5 bases). With 3 bases removed from V and 0 bases from J, the gap between germline ends came to 16 bases. The CDR3 loop spans 17 amino acids. Germline values: CDR1 LNHDA, CDR2 SQIVND (reference sequence). The CDR3 region is CASSIERQLSSTDTQYF. The DNA for the CDR3 is TGTGCCAGTAGTATCGAAAGACAGCTTTCTAGCACAGATACGCAGTATTTT.

As DNA, the CDR3 is TGTGCCAGCAGCCAAAAGGGACAGGAGGGGACCGGGGAGCTGTTTTTT. As protein: CASSQKGQEGTGELFF. V and J are TRBV7-9 and TRBJ2-2, with 8 nucleotides matching TRBD1. V trimming: 5 bases; J trimming: 5 bases; junction bases outside the gene matches: 10. There are 16 residues in the CDR3. Per germline, CDR1 SEHNR and CDR2 FQNEAQ (reference sequence).

J is TRBJ1-5 and V is TRBV2, with D perhaps TRBD1 (5 bases). Germline CDR1 is SNHLY and CDR2 is FYNNEI. Trimming removed 6 bases at V and 0 bases at J, with 21 bases between. CDR3 size: 18 residues. DNA of the CDR3: TGTGCCAGCAGGGCACAGGACGGAACCCTCTATAGCAATCAGCCCCAGCATTTT. Its protein product is CASRAQDGTLYSNQPQHF.

This clone has just one count. V and J are TRBV3-1 (or the pseudogene TRBV3-2) and TRBJ2-3; TRBD2 might be the D (7 bases). Between the trimmed V and J ends, which lost 2 bases and 3 bases, there was a span of 15 bases. The CDR3 has 16 residues. Germline loops: CDR1 LGHDT, CDR2 YNNKEL (reference sequence). The DNA of the CDR3 is TGTGCCAGCAGCCAAAAGGGGGGGGTGTCTACAGATACGCAGTATTTT. Protein: CASSQKGGVSTDTQYF.

In this sample, this clone turned up a few times. This same CDR3 is encoded by further DNA sequences in the sample. The V and J genes are TRBV28 and TRBJ2-5; a weak D match, TRBD2 (6 bases). Germline values: CDR1 MDHEN, CDR2 SYDVKM. The CDR3 is 15 amino acids. Trimming cost V 5 bases and J 4 bases, with 17 bases left between them. The CDR3 spells CASSPQGLEGETQYF. CDR3 coding DNA: TGTGCCAGCAGTCCCCAGGGACTGGAGGGAGAGACCCAGTACTTC. The full variable domain, completed using reference TRBV28 and TRBJ2-5, is DVKVTQSSRYLVKRTGEKVFLECVQDMDHENMFWYRQDPGLGLRLIYFSYDVKMKEKGDIPEGYSVSREKKERFSLILESASTNQTSMYLCASSPQGLEGETQYFGPGTRLLVL.

The J gene is TRBJ2-1, the V gene TRBV4-1, with a possible D match to TRBD2 (6 bases). CDR1 is MGHRA and CDR2 is YSYEKL in the germline V gene. The CDR3 loop spans 16 amino acids. Between the trimmed V and J ends, which lost 0 bases and 4 bases, there was a span of 13 bases. CDR3 nucleotide sequence: TGCGCCAGCAGCCAAGATGGGGCAGGGAGGTACAATGAGCAGTTCTTC. Translation gives CASSQDGAGRYNEQFF.

The V gene is TRBV3-1 (or the pseudogene TRBV3-2), the J gene TRBJ2-5; 10 nucleotides align to TRBD2. After removal of 4 bases from V and 1 base from J, the junction contained 6 bases not matched to a gene. CDR1 and CDR2 from the germline V gene are LGHDT and YNNKEL (reference sequence). The CDR3 extends over 16 amino acids. CDR3 bases: TGTGCCAGCAGCCGACTTAGCGGGAGGTCCCAAGAGACCCAGTACTTC. This codes for CASSRLSGRSQETQYF.